A selection of T cell receptor beta chains follows, all from one sample in a study of cytomegalovirus exposure and HLA in healthy donors. Clones were sequenced by immunoSEQ multiplex PCR, and TCRdb holds only the in-frame ones, with some missing. This table holds around 170,000 clones, 82% found once. Material: PBMCs. These TCRs come from a woman younger than 35 in good health and CMV-seronegative. Both conserved end residues are part of each CDR3. A D gene is named only where the DNA matches it firmly. Not every row has a clone size; where given, it reads once, few, many or a size class.

d_gene: TRBD1
j_gene: TRBJ2-3
abundance: few
v_gene: TRBV13
len: 14
CDR3aa: CASSGDRGGDTQYF
CDR3nt: TGTGCCAGCAGCGGGGACAGGGGTGGGGATACGCAGTATTTT

d_gene: TRBD2
j_gene: TRBJ2-2
abundance: .
v_gene: TRBV27
len: 16
CDR3aa: CASTFRLAVNTGELFF
CDR3nt: TGTGCCAGCACCTTTAGACTAGCGGTCAACACCGGGGAGCTGTTTTTT

d_gene: TRBD2
j_gene: TRBJ2-7
abundance: .
v_gene: TRBV7-8
len: 16
CDR3aa: CASSLADTSGSYEQYF
CDR3nt: TGTGCCAGCAGCTTAGCGGACACTAGCGGTTCCTACGAGCAGTACTTC

d_gene: TRBD1
j_gene: TRBJ2-7
abundance: once
v_gene: TRBV5-1
len: 16
CDR3aa: CASSAVTGGWNSEQYF
CDR3nt: TGCGCCAGCAGCGCCGTAACAGGGGGCTGGAACTCCGAGCAGTACTTC

d_gene: TRBD1
j_gene: TRBJ2-7
abundance: .
v_gene: TRBV7-8
len: 16
CDR3aa: CASSLATGSAIYEQYF
CDR3nt: TGTGCCAGCAGCTTAGCGACAGGGTCGGCTATCTACGAGCAGTACTTC

d_gene: .
j_gene: TRBJ1-6
abundance: .
v_gene: TRBV19
len: 16
CDR3aa: CASSIDGSSYNSPLHF
CDR3nt: TGTGCCAGTAGTATAGATGGCAGCTCCTATAATTCACCCCTCCACTTT

d_gene: .
j_gene: TRBJ2-1
abundance: .
v_gene: TRBV4-2
len: 16
CDR3aa: CASSQEDGGTYNEQFF
CDR3nt: TGTGCCAGCAGCCAAGAGGACGGGGGGACATACAATGAGCAGTTCTTC

d_gene: TRBD1
j_gene: TRBJ2-1
abundance: .
v_gene: TRBV18
len: 14
CDR3aa: CASSPGTGFNEQFF
CDR3nt: TGTGCCAGCTCACCAGGGACAGGGTTCAATGAGCAGTTCTTC

d_gene: TRBD1
j_gene: TRBJ1-5
abundance: once
v_gene: TRBV6-1
len: 16
CDR3aa: CASSEGWTGPNQPQHF
CDR3nt: TGTGCCAGCAGTGAAGGTTGGACAGGCCCCAATCAGCCCCAGCATTTT

d_gene: .
j_gene: TRBJ1-2
abundance: .
v_gene: TRBV6-5
len: 13
CDR3aa: CASSYGPRRGYTF
CDR3nt: TGTGCCAGCAGTTACGGCCCGAGGAGGGGCTACACCTTC

d_gene: TRBD2
j_gene: TRBJ2-5
abundance: once
v_gene: TRBV9
len: 15
CDR3aa: CASSVDRLAGAPQYF
CDR3nt: TGTGCCAGCAGCGTAGATAGACTAGCGGGAGCCCCGCAGTACTTC

d_gene: TRBD1
j_gene: TRBJ1-5
abundance: .
v_gene: TRBV19
len: 15
CDR3aa: CASSIWTGGSQPQHF
CDR3nt: TGTGCCAGTAGTATTTGGACAGGGGGCAGTCAGCCCCAGCATTTT

d_gene: TRBD2
j_gene: TRBJ2-3
abundance: few
v_gene: TRBV4-1
len: 15
CDR3aa: CASSLSGGATDTQYF
CDR3nt: TGCGCCAGCAGCCTTAGCGGGGGGGCGACAGATACGCAGTATTTT

d_gene: .
j_gene: TRBJ1-2
abundance: .
v_gene: TRBV5-1
len: 15
CDR3aa: CASSLDAGAGYGYTF
CDR3nt: TGCGCCAGCAGCTTGGACGCGGGCGCAGGCTATGGCTACACCTTC

d_gene: TRBD2
j_gene: TRBJ2-7
abundance: .
v_gene: TRBV25-1
len: 11
CDR3aa: CASSRGVEQYF
CDR3nt: TGTGCCAGCAGCCGGGGGGTCGAGCAGTACTTC

d_gene: .
j_gene: TRBJ2-7
abundance: .
v_gene: TRBV10-1
len: 15
CDR3aa: CASSESGQGFYEQYF
CDR3nt: TGCGCCAGCAGTGAGAGCGGGCAGGGATTCTACGAGCAGTACTTC

d_gene: .
j_gene: TRBJ2-3
abundance: .
v_gene: TRBV5-1
len: 15
CDR3aa: CASRTQRTHTDTQYF
CDR3nt: TGCGCCAGCAGGACCCAGCGAACTCACACAGATACGCAGTATTTT

d_gene: .
j_gene: TRBJ1-3
abundance: once
v_gene: TRBV11-2
len: 13
CDR3aa: CATEAGSGNTIYF
CDR3nt: TGTGCCACGGAGGCGGGCTCTGGAAACACCATATATTTT

d_gene: .
j_gene: TRBJ2-2
abundance: once
v_gene: TRBV29-1
len: 16
CDR3aa: CSVEVGAGRRAGELFF
CDR3nt: TGCAGCGTTGAAGTCGGGGCAGGGAGGCGGGCCGGGGAGCTGTTTTTT

d_gene: .
j_gene: TRBJ1-2
abundance: .
v_gene: TRBV20-1
len: 10
CDR3aa: CSAPRDGYTF
CDR3nt: TGCAGTGCTCCACGAGATGGCTACACCTTC

d_gene: TRBD2
j_gene: TRBJ2-3
abundance: .
v_gene: TRBV5-1
len: 19
CDR3aa: CASSLAGLAGGPGTDTQYF
CDR3nt: TGCGCCAGCAGCTTGGCCGGACTAGCGGGAGGGCCGGGGACAGATACGCAGTATTTT

d_gene: TRBD1
j_gene: TRBJ1-5
abundance: .
v_gene: TRBV19
len: 16
CDR3aa: CASTRDRGIPNQPQHF
CDR3nt: TGTGCCAGTACCCGGGACAGGGGAATACCCAATCAGCCCCAGCATTTT

d_gene: TRBD2
j_gene: TRBJ2-2
abundance: .
v_gene: TRBV4-1
len: 16
CDR3aa: CASSQAGTKATGELFF
CDR3nt: TGCGCCAGCAGCCAAGCTGGGACTAAAGCTACCGGGGAGCTGTTTTTT

d_gene: TRBD1
j_gene: TRBJ2-3
abundance: .
v_gene: TRBV2
len: 16
CDR3aa: CARARGSGSGTDTQYF
CDR3nt: TGTGCCAGGGCCAGGGGGTCCGGCTCTGGCACAGATACGCAGTATTTT

d_gene: .
j_gene: TRBJ2-5
abundance: few
v_gene: TRBV7-2
len: 14
CDR3aa: CASSFARGKETQYF
CDR3nt: TGTGCCAGCAGCTTCGCTAGGGGAAAAGAGACCCAGTACTTC

d_gene: TRBD1
j_gene: TRBJ1-2
abundance: .
v_gene: TRBV7-9
len: 15
CDR3aa: CSSSLGDRDNYGYTF
CDR3nt: TGTTCCAGCAGCTTAGGGGACAGAGATAACTATGGCTACACCTTC

d_gene: .
j_gene: TRBJ1-2
abundance: .
v_gene: TRBV7-2
len: 11
CDR3aa: CASSSGDGYTF
CDR3nt: TGTGCCAGCAGCTCAGGGGATGGCTACACCTTC

d_gene: .
j_gene: TRBJ2-2
abundance: .
v_gene: TRBV30
len: 15
CDR3aa: CAFRWVSGNTGELFF
CDR3nt: TGTGCCTTCAGATGGGTTAGCGGGAACACCGGGGAGCTGTTTTTT

d_gene: TRBD2
j_gene: TRBJ2-3
abundance: .
v_gene: TRBV7-9
len: 15
CDR3aa: CASSLAGGPPDTQYF
CDR3nt: TGTGCCAGCAGCTTAGCGGGAGGGCCCCCAGATACGCAGTATTTT

d_gene: TRBD2
j_gene: TRBJ2-1
abundance: .
v_gene: TRBV18
len: 14
CDR3aa: CASSPNGGGNEQFF
CDR3nt: TGTGCCAGCTCACCCAACGGGGGGGGCAATGAGCAGTTCTTC

d_gene: TRBD1
j_gene: TRBJ2-7
abundance: .
v_gene: TRBV7-9
len: 14
CDR3aa: CASSRTGGGYEQYF
CDR3nt: TGTGCCAGCAGTCGGACAGGGGGCGGCTACGAGCAGTACTTC

d_gene: .
j_gene: TRBJ1-6
abundance: .
v_gene: TRBV19
len: 16
CDR3aa: CASSTMTGASNSPLHF
CDR3nt: TGTGCCAGTAGTACCATGACAGGAGCGTCTAATTCACCCCTCCACTTT

d_gene: TRBD1
j_gene: TRBJ2-7
abundance: .
v_gene: TRBV5-1
len: 14
CDR3aa: CASSWGDRIYEQYF
CDR3nt: TGCGCCAGCAGCTGGGGGGACAGGATCTACGAGCAGTACTTC

d_gene: .
j_gene: TRBJ1-1
abundance: .
v_gene: TRBV11-1
len: 16
CDR3aa: CASSPLEGLLNTEAFF
CDR3nt: TGTGCCAGCAGCCCTCTCGAGGGCCTGTTGAACACTGAAGCTTTCTTT

d_gene: .
j_gene: TRBJ1-1
abundance: .
v_gene: TRBV7-9
len: 12
CDR3aa: CSSSPLEGDAFF
CDR3nt: TGTTCCAGCAGTCCACTAGAGGGGGATGCTTTCTTT

d_gene: TRBD2
j_gene: TRBJ2-5
abundance: .
v_gene: TRBV5-1
len: 14
CDR3aa: CASSRTSGEKTQYF
CDR3nt: TGCGCCAGCAGCAGAACCAGCGGGGAGAAGACCCAGTACTTC

d_gene: .
j_gene: TRBJ2-7
abundance: .
v_gene: TRBV7-9
len: 14
CDR3aa: CASSPQGGTYEQYF
CDR3nt: TGTGCCAGCAGCCCCCAGGGCGGGACCTACGAGCAGTACTTC

d_gene: .
j_gene: TRBJ2-2
abundance: .
v_gene: TRBV7-9
len: 14
CDR3aa: CASRRQGNTGELFF
CDR3nt: TGTGCCAGCAGAAGGCAGGGGAACACCGGAGAGCTGTTTTTT

d_gene: TRBD2
j_gene: TRBJ2-2
abundance: .
v_gene: TRBV7-8
len: 15
CDR3aa: CASRSELADTGELFF
CDR3nt: TGTGCCAGCAGGTCTGAACTAGCGGATACCGGGGAGCTGTTTTTT

d_gene: TRBD2
j_gene: TRBJ2-3
abundance: once
v_gene: TRBV5-1
len: 18
CDR3aa: CASSLGRASGASTDTQYF
CDR3nt: TGCGCCAGCAGCTTGGGTCGAGCTAGCGGGGCTAGCACAGATACGCAGTATTTT

d_gene: TRBD1
j_gene: TRBJ2-3
abundance: .
v_gene: TRBV5-1
len: 14
CDR3aa: CASSFGQETDTQYF
CDR3nt: TGCGCCAGCAGCTTCGGACAGGAGACAGATACGCAGTATTTT

d_gene: .
j_gene: TRBJ2-5
abundance: .
v_gene: TRBV18
len: 15
CDR3aa: CASSPPGGGGRTQYF
CDR3nt: TGTGCCAGCTCACCACCCGGCGGGGGCGGTAGGACCCAGTACTTC

d_gene: .
j_gene: TRBJ2-4
abundance: .
v_gene: TRBV27
len: 12
CDR3aa: CASGLLGDIQYF
CDR3nt: TGTGCCAGCGGACTTCTCGGGGACATTCAGTACTTC

d_gene: .
j_gene: TRBJ1-2
abundance: .
v_gene: TRBV7-2
len: 11
CDR3aa: CASSARQGYTF
CDR3nt: TGTGCCAGCAGCGCCCGCCAGGGCTACACCTTC

d_gene: TRBD1
j_gene: TRBJ2-7
abundance: .
v_gene: TRBV13
len: 14
CDR3aa: CASSPDRGSYEQYF
CDR3nt: TGTGCCAGCAGCCCGGACAGGGGGTCATACGAGCAGTACTTC

d_gene: .
j_gene: TRBJ1-5
abundance: .
v_gene: TRBV27
len: 14
CDR3aa: CASAGRDGNQPQHF
CDR3nt: TGTGCCAGCGCAGGGAGGGATGGCAATCAGCCCCAGCATTTT

d_gene: TRBD1
j_gene: TRBJ2-7
abundance: .
v_gene: TRBV18
len: 13
CDR3aa: CASSPTTGDEQYF
CDR3nt: TGTGCCAGCTCACCAACAACAGGGGACGAGCAGTACTTC

d_gene: .
j_gene: TRBJ2-2
abundance: few
v_gene: TRBV7-8
len: 14
CDR3aa: CASSLRVSTGELFF
CDR3nt: TGTGCCAGCAGCTTACGGGTCTCCACCGGGGAGCTGTTTTTT

d_gene: TRBD2
j_gene: TRBJ2-2
abundance: .
v_gene: TRBV30
len: 14
CDR3aa: CAWRVAGGTGELFF
CDR3nt: TGTGCCTGGCGGGTAGCGGGAGGTACCGGGGAGCTGTTTTTT